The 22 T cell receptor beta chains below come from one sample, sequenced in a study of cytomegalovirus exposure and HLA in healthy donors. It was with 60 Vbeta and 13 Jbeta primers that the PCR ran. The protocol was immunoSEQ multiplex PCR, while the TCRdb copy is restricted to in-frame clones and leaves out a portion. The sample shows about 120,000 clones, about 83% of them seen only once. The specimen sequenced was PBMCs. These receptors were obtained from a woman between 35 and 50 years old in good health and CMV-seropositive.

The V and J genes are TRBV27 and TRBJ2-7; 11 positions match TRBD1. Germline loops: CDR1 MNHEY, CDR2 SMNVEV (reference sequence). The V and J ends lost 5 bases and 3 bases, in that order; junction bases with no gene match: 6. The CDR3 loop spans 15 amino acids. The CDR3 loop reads CASSRPGTGGYEQYF. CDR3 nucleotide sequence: TGTGCCAGCAGTCGGCCCGGGACAGGGGGCTACGAGCAGTACTTC.

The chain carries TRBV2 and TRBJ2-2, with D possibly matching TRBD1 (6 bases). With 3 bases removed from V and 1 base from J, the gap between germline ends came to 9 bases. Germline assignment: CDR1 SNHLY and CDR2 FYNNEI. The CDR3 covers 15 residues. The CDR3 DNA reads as TGTGCCAGCAGTGAGAGGACAGAGAACACCGGGGAGCTGTTTTTT. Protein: CASSERTENTGELFF.

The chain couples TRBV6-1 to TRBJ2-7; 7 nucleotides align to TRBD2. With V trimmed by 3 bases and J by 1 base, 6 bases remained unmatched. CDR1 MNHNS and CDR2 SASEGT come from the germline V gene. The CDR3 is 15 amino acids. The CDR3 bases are TGTGCCAGCAGTGATGGGGGGGTCCCATCCTACGAGCAGTACTTC. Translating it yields CASSDGGVPSYEQYF.

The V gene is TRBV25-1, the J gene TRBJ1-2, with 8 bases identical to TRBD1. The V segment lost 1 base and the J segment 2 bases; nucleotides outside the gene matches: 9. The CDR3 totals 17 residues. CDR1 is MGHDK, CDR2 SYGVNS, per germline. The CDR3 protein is CASSECRGTGFNYGYTF. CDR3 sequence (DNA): TGTGCCAGCAGTGAATGTAGGGGGACAGGTTTCAACTATGGCTACACCTTC.

CDR3 protein: CASSAGTGYQPQHF. For the CDR3, the DNA is TGTGCCAGCAGCGCCGGGACAGGGTATCAGCCCCAGCATTTT. The rearrangement links TRBV7-8 to TRBJ1-5; 9 positions match TRBD1. The germline V gene encodes CDR1 SGHVS and CDR2 FQNEAQ. Losses at the gene ends were 5 bases for V and 5 bases for J; bases not matched to a gene: 4. This CDR3 is 14 amino acids long.

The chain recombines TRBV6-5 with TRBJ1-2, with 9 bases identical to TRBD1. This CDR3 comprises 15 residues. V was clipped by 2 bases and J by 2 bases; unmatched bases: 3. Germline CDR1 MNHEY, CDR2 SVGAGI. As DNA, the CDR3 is TGTGCCAGCAGTTACAGGGACAGGGCCAACTATGGCTACACCTTC. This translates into CASSYRDRANYGYTF.

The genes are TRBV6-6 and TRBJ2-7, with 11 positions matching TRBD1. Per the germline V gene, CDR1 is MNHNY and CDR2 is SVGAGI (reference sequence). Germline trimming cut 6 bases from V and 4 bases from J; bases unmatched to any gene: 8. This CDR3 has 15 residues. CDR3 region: CASSPGQGVGYEQYF. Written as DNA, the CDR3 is TGTGCCAGCAGCCCGGGACAGGGGGTTGGTTACGAGCAGTACTTC.

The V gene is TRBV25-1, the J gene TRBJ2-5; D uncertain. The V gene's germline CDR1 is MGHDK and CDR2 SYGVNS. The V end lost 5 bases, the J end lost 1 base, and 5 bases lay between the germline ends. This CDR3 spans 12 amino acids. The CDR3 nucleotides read TGTGCCAGCAGTATCTCCCAAGAGACCCAGTACTTC. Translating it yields CASSISQETQYF.

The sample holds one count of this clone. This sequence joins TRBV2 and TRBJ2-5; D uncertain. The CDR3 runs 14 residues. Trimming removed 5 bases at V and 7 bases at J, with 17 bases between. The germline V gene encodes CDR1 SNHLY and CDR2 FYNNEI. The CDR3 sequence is CASSPARSSGTQYF. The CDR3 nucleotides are TGTGCCAGCAGTCCAGCCCGATCTAGTGGGACCCAGTACTTC.

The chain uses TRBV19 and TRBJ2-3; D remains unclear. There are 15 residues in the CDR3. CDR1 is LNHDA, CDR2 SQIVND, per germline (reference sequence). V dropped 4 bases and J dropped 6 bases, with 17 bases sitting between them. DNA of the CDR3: TGTGCCAGTAGTAATAGTGGCAGGTCCCTGGATACGCAGTATTTT. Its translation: CASSNSGRSLDTQYF.

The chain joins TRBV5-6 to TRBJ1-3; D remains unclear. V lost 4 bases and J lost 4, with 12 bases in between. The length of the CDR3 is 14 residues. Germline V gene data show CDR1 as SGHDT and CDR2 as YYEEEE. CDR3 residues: CASSPAGLGNTIYF. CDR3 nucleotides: TGTGCCAGCAGCCCGGCCGGACTCGGAAACACCATATATTTT.

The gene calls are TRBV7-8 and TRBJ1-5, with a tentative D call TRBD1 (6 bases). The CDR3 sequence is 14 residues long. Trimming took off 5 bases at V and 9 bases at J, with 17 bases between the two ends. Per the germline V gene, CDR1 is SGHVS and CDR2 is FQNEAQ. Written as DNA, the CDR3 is TGTGCCAGCAGCCCTCGGACAGATCATGGGCCCCAGCATTTT. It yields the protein CASSPRTDHGPQHF.

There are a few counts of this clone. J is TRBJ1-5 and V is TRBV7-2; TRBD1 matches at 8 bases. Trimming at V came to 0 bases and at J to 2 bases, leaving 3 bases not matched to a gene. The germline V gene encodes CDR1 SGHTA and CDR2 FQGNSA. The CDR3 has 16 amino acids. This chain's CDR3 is CASSLAGQGGNQPQHF. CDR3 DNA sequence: TGTGCCAGCAGCTTAGCTGGACAGGGTGGCAATCAGCCCCAGCATTTT. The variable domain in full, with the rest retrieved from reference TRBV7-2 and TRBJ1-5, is GAGVSQSPSNKVTEKGKDVELRCDPISGHTALYWYRQSLGQGLEFLIYFQGNSAPDKSGLPSDRFSAERTGGSVSTLTIQRTQQEDSAVYLCASSLAGQGGNQPQHFGDGTRLSIL.

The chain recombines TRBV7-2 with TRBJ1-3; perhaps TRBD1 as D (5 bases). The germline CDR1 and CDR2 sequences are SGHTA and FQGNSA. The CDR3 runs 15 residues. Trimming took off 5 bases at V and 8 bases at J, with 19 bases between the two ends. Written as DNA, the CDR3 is TGTGCCAGCAGCATCCAGGGAGGACCTCGGGACACCATATATTTT. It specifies CASSIQGGPRDTIYF.

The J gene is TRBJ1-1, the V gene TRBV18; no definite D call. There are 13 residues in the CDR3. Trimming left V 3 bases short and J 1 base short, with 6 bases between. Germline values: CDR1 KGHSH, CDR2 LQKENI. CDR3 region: CASSPNTNTEAFF. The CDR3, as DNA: TGTGCCAGCTCACCGAACACGAACACTGAAGCTTTCTTT.

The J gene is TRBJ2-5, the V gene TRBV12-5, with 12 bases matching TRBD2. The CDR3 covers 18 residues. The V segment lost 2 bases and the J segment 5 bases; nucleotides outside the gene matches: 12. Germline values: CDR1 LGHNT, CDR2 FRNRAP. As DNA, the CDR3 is TGTGCTAGTGGTTTGACACCCAATCTAGCGGGGGGGAACGAGACCCAGTACTTC. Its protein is CASGLTPNLAGGNETQYF. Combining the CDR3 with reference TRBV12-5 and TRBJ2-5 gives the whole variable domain DARVTQTPRHKVTEMGQEVTMRCQPILGHNTVFWYRQTMMQGLELLAYFRNRAPLDDSGMPKDRFSAEMPDATLATLKIQPSEPRDSAVYFCASGLTPNLAGGNETQYFGPGTRLLVL.

The CDR3 is CAIKGLAGEGKTDEQYF. In DNA, the CDR3 is TGTGCCATCAAGGGACTAGCGGGAGAAGGCAAAACGGACGAGCAGTACTTC. The chain has TRBV10-3 and TRBJ2-7; 14 positions match TRBD2. The CDR3 extends over 17 amino acids. V dropped 7 bases and J dropped 5; count of bases not matched to a gene: 13. Germline lookup yields CDR1 ENHRY and CDR2 SYGVKD.

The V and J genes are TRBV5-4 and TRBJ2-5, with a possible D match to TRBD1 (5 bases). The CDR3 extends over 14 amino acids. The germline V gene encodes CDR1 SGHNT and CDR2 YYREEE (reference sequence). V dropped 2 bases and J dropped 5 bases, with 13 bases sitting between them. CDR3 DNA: TGTGCCAGCAGCTTTGGGGCCAGGCCCGAGACCCAGTACTTC. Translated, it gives CASSFGARPETQYF. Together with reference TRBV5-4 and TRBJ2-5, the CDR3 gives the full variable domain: ETGVTQSPTHLIKTRGQQVTLRCSSQSGHNTVSWYQQALGQGPQFIFQYYREEENGRGNFPPRFSGLQFPNYSSELNVNALELDDSALYLCASSFGARPETQYFGPGTRLLVL.

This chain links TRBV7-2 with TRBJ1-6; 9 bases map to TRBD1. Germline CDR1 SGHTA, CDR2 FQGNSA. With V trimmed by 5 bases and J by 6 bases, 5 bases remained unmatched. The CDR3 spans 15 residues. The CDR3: CASSAWTGVNSPLHF. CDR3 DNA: TGTGCCAGCAGCGCTTGGACAGGGGTTAATTCACCCCTCCACTTT.

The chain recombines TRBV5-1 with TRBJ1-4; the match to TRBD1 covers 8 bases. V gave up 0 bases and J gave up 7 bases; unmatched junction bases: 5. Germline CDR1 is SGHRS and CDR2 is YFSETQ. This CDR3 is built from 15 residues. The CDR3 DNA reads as TGCGCCAGCAGCTTGGACGCAGGGGGCGGTGAAAAACTGTTTTTT. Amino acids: CASSLDAGGGEKLFF.

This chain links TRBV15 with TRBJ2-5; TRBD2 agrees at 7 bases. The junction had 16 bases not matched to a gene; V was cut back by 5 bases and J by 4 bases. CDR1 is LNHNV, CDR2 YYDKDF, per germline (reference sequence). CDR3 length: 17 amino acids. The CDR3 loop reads CATSSPQTTGRGETQYF. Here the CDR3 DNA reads TGTGCCACCAGCTCCCCCCAAACAACGGGGAGGGGAGAGACCCAGTACTTC.

CDR3 sequence: CASLLIGISSHSYNEQFF. The CDR3 DNA reads as TGTGCCAGCCTCCTCATAGGGATATCTAGCCATTCCTACAATGAGCAGTTCTTC. This chain links TRBV14 with TRBJ2-1; D might be TRBD2 (5 bases). Per germline, CDR1 SGHDN and CDR2 FVKESK. The CDR3 length is 18 residues. The ends were cut back, 8 bases at V and 1 base at J, with 24 bases in the middle.